This TCR beta chain comes out of a study of OX40 agonist ivuxolimab in advanced cancers. Sequencing was performed with immunoSEQ multiplex PCR; in TCRdb, only in-frame clones are kept and a portion is missing. The sample consists of tens of thousands of clones, about 88% of them appearing once. The CDR3 consists of 17 residues. Germline values: CDR1 SGHTA, CDR2 FQGNSA. V shed 1 base and J shed 2 bases, with 18 bases lying between them. V is TRBV7-2 and J is TRBJ2-7, with a tentative D call TRBD1 (6 bases). The receptor's source is an adult with an advanced solid tumor such as melanoma, head and neck, liver or kidney cancer. The source was CD4+ or CD8+ T cells sorted from blood, collected in a trial of the OX40 agonist ivuxolimab. The CDR3 DNA is TGTGCCAGCAGCTTAGATGAAAACAGGGTATTCACCTACGAGCAGTACTTC. Protein: CASSLDENRVFTYEQYF.